The present TCR beta chain was sequenced within a study of long-term antiretroviral therapy in people with HIV. General study points: After ART, diversity increased yet remained lower than transplant donor controls.

A word on this clone: Its antigen is as yet unknown.

Researchers ran immunoSEQ v3.0 at survey level. Only in-frame clones appear in the TCRdb table, and some are missing; sequencing was by immunoSEQ multiplex PCR. The table includes 26,000 or so clones, over 85% detected once. The germline V gene has CDR1 SGHRS and CDR2 YFSETQ. V shed 6 bases and J 2 bases; nucleotides not matched to a gene: 2. The CDR3 length is 13 residues. The origin of this receptor is a man aged 35-49 years with HIV. The V and J genes are TRBV5-1 and TRBJ2-5; 9 bases are shared with TRBD1. The specimen comprised unsorted PBMCs, sampled 6.2 years after starting antiretroviral therapy. The CDR3 is CASTGQGQETQYF. The CDR3 bases are TGCGCCAGCACCGGACAGGGGCAAGAGACCCAGTACTTC.